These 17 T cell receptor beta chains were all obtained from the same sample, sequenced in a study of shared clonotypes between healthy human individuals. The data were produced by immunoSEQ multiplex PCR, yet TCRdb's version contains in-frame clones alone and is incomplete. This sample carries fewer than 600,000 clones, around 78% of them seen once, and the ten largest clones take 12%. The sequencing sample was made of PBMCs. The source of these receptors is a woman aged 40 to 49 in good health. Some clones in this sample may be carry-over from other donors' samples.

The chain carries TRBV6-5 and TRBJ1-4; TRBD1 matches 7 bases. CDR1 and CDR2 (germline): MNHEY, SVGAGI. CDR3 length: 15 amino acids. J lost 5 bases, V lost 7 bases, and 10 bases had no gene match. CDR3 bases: TGTGCCAGCAATACACACAGGGGAGAGAATGAAAAACTGTTTTTT. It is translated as CASNTHRGENEKLFF.

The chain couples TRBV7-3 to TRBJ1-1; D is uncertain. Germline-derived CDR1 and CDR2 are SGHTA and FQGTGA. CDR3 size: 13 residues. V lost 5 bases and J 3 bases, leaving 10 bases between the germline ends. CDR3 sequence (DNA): TGTGCCAGCAGCAGATCTGGGGACACTGAAGCTTTCTTT. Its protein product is CASSRSGDTEAFF.

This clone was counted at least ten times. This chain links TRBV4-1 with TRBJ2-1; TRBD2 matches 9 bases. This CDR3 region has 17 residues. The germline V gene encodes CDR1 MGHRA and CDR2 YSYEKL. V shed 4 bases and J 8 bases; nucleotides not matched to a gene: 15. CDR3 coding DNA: TGCGCCAGCAGCCCCCGGGGTAGCGGGAGTAGTTTCCATGAGCAGTTCTTC. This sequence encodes CASSPRGSGSSFHEQFF.

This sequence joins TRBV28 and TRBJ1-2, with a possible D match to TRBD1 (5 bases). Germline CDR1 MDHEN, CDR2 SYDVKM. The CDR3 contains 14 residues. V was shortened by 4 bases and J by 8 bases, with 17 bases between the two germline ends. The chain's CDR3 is CASSSPGTAIGYTF. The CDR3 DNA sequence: TGTGCCAGCAGTTCCCCCGGGACGGCTATCGGCTACACCTTC.

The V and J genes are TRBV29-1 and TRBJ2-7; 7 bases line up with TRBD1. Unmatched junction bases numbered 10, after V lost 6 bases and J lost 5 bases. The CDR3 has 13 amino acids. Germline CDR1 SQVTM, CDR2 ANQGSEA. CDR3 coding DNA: TGCAGCGTGGAGGCACAGGGGTCCGACGAGCAGTACTTC. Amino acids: CSVEAQGSDEQYF.

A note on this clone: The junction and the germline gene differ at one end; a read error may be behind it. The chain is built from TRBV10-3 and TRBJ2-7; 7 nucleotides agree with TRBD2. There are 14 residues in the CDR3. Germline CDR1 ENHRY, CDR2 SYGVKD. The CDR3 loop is CAISATSASPTPDF. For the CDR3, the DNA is TGTGCCATCAGTGCCACTAGCGCCAGTCCCACCCCCGACTTC.

This CDR3 is CASSRALRFDTEAFF. CDR3 in DNA: TGTGCCAGTAGTAGAGCGCTCCGATTTGACACTGAAGCTTTCTTT. The chain combines TRBV19 with TRBJ1-1; D is unclear. In germline, CDR1 is LNHDA, CDR2 SQIVND (reference sequence). Trimming removed 4 bases from V and 3 bases from J, with 15 bases in between. CDR3 length: 15 residues.

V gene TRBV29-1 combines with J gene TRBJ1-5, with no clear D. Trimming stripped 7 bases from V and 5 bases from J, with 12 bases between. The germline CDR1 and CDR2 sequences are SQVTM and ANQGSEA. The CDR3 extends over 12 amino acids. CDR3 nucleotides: TGCAGCGCTGGTGAGGTCCATCAGCCCCAGCATTTT. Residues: CSAGEVHQPQHF.

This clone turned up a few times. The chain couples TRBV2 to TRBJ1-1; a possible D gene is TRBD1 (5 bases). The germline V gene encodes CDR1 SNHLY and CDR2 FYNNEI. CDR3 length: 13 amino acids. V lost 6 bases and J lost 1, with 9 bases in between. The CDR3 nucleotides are TGTGCCAGCAGGGGACTCTGGAACACTGAAGCTTTCTTT. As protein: CASRGLWNTEAFF.

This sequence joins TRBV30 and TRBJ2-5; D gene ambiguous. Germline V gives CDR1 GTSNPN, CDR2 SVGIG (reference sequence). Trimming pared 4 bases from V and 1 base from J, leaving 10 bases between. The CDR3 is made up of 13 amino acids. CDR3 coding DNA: TGTGCCTGGAACCCAGGCCGCCAAGAGACCCAGTACTTC. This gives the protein CAWNPGRQETQYF.

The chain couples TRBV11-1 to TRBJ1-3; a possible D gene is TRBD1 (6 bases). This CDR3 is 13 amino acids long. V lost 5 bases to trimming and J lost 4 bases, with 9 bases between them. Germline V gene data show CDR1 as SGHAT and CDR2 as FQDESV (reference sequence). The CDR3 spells CASSRTDGNTIYF. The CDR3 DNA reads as TGTGCCAGCAGCCGGACAGACGGAAACACCATATATTTT.

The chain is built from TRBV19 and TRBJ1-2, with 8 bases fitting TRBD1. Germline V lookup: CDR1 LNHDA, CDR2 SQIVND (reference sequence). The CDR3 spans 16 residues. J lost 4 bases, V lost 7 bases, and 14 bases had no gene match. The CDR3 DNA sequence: TGTGCCAGTACCCCCCTGACAGGGGCTTTCTCCTATGGCTACACCTTC. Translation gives CASTPLTGAFSYGYTF.

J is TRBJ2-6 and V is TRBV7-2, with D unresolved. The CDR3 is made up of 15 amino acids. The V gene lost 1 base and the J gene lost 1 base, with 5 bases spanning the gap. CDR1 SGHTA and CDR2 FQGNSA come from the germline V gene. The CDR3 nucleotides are TGTGCCAGCAGCTTAGTCGCGTCTGGGGCCAACGTCCTGACTTTC. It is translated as CASSLVASGANVLTF.

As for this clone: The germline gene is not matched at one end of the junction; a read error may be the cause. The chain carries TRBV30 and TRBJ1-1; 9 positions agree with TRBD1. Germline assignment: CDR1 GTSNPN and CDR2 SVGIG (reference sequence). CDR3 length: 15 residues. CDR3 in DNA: TGTGCCTGGAGTAAGACGGGACAGGGAAACACTGAAGCCCTCTTT. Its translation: CAWSKTGQGNTEALF.

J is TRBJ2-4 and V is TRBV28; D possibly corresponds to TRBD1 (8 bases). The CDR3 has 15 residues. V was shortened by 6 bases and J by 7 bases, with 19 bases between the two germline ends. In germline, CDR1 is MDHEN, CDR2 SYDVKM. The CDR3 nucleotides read TGTGCCAGCAGCCGGAGTGGACAGGGAGGGAACATTCAGTACTTC. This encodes CASSRSGQGGNIQYF.

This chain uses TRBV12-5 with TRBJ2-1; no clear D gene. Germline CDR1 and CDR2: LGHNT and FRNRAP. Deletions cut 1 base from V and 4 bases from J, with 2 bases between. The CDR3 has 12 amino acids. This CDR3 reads CASGLEYNEQFF. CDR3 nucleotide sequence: TGTGCTAGTGGTTTGGAGTACAATGAGCAGTTCTTC.

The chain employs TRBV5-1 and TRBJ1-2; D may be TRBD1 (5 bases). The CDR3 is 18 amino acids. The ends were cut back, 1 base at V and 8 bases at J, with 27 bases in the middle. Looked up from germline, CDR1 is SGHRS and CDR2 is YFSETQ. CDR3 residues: CASSLQGTSGLSLFGYTF. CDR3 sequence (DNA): TGCGCCAGCAGCTTGCAGGGAACATCAGGGCTTTCTTTGTTCGGCTACACCTTC.